The entry below describes one T cell receptor (beta chain). Its antigen is as yet unknown. The CDR3 loop spans 14 amino acids. Germline CDR1 is SGHTA and CDR2 is FQGTGA. Trimming took 0 bases from V and 0 from J, leaving 5 bases between them. This entry belongs to a study of Ad26.COV2.S vaccination and SARS-CoV-2 variants. Study-wide background: Participant was drawn from the COV1001 Ad26.COV2.S trial arm.

Study results and caveats: Vaccine recipients posted higher spike-specific TCR breadth than their placebo counterparts. Vaccine recipients and placebo recipients showed similar non-spike TCR breadth.

Treatment given: roughly 18 received Ad26.COV2.S at low or high dose, single or two shots; roughly five received placebo; per-sample allocation not given. Specimen acquisition occurred on day 63 following the initial vaccine or placebo injection. Sequenced by immunoSEQ multiplex PCR; TCRdb stores in-frame clones only, minus some. The table has more than 350,000 clones, about 93% seen once. This clonotype was obtained from a person between 18 and 65 years old who received the Ad26.COV2.S COVID-19 vaccine or a placebo. The sample consisted of peripheral blood, taken in a trial of Ad26.COV2.S vaccine versus placebo. The chain combines TRBV7-3 with TRBJ1-1; D is ambiguous. The CDR3 spells CASSLTPVNTEAFF. CDR3 in DNA: TGTGCCAGCAGCTTAACCCCGGTGAACACTGAAGCTTTCTTT.